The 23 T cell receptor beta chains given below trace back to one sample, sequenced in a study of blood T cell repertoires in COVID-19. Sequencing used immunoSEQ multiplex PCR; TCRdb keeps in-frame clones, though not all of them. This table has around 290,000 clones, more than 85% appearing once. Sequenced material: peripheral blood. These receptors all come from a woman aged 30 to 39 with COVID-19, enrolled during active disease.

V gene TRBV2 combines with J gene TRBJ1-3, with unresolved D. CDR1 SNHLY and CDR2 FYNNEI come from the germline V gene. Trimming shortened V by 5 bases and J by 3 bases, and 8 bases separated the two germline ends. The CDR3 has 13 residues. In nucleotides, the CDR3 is TGTGCCAGCAGTAGCCTTCTTGGAAACACCATATATTTT. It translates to CASSSLLGNTIYF.

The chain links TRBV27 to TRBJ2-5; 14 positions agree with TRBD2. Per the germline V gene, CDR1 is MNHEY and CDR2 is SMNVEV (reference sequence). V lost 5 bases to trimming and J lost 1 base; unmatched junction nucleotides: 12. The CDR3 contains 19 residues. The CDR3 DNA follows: TGTGCCAGCAGTCGTAAAGATCCCGGGACTAGCGGGGGCCAAGAGACCCAGTACTTC. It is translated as CASSRKDPGTSGGQETQYF.

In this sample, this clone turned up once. The CDR3 region has the DNA TGCAGCGGTAGGACAGGGGGTACCTACGAGCAGTACTTC. Translated, it gives CSGRTGGTYEQYF. The V gene is TRBV29-1, the J gene TRBJ2-7; TRBD1 matches 10 bases. The J segment lost 2 bases and the V segment lost 7 bases, leaving 5 bases of the junction unmatched. The CDR3 spans 13 residues. Germline V gene sequence: CDR1 SQVTM, CDR2 ANQGSEA.

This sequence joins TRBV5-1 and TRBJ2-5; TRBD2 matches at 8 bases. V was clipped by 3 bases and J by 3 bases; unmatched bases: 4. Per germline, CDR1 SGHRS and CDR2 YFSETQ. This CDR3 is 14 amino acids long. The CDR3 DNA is TGCGCCAGCAGCTCCGGGACTAGAGAAGAGACCCAGTACTTC. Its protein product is CASSSGTREETQYF.

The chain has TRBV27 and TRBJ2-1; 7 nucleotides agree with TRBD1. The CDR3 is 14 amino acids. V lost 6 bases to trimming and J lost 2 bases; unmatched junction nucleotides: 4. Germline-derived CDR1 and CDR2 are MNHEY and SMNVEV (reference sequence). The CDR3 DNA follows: TGTGCCAGCAGGGGACAGATTACCTACAATGAGCAGTTCTTC. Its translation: CASRGQITYNEQFF.

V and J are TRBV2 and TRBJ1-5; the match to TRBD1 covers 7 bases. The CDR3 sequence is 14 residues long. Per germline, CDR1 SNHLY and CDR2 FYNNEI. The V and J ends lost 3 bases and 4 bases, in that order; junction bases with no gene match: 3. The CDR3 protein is CASSDPTGNQPQHF. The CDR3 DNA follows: TGTGCCAGCAGTGACCCGACAGGGAATCAGCCCCAGCATTTT.

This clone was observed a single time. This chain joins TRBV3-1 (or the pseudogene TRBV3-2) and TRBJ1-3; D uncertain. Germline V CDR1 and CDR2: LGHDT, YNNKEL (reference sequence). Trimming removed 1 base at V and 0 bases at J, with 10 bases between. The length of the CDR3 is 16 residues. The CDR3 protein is CASSQVRDSSGNTIYF. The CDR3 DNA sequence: TGTGCCAGCAGCCAAGTGCGGGATTCCTCTGGAAACACCATATATTTT.

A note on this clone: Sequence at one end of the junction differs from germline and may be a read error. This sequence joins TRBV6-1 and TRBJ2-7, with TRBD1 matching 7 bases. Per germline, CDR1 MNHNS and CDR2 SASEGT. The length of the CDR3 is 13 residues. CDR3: CASREDRVGSQYF. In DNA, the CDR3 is TGTGCCAGCAGAGAAGACAGGGTCGGTTCCCAGTACTTC.

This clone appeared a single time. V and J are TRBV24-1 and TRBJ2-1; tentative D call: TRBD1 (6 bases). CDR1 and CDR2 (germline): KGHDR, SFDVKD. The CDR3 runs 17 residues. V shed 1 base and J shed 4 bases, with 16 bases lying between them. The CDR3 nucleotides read TGTGCCACCAGTGATTTTGAAGGCCAGGGGCCTTACAATGAGCAGTTCTTC. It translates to CATSDFEGQGPYNEQFF.

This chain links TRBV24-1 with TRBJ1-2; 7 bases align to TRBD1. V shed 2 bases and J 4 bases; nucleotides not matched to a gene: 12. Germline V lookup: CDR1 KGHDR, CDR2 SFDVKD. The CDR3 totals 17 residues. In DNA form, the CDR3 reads TGTGCCACCAGTGATTCAACTACCTCAGGGGGAAGCTATGGCTACACCTTC. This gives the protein CATSDSTTSGGSYGYTF.

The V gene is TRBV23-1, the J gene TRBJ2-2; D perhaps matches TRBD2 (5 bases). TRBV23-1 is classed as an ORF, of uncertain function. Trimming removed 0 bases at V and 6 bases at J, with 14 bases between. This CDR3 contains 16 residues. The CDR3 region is CASSQSSSGNPGELFF. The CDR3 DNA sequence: TGCGCCAGCAGTCAATCGTCATCCGGGAATCCCGGGGAGCTGTTTTTT.

The CDR3 DNA reads as TGTGCCAGCTCAATAAACATACACGGGACTAGCGGTACCTACGAGCAGTACTTC. It codes for CASSINIHGTSGTYEQYF. V usage is TRBV18 and J usage is TRBJ2-7, with TRBD2 matching 11 bases. CDR1 is KGHSH and CDR2 is LQKENI in the germline V gene. The CDR3 is 18 residues long. After removal of 5 bases from V and 2 bases from J, the junction contained 14 bases not matched to a gene.

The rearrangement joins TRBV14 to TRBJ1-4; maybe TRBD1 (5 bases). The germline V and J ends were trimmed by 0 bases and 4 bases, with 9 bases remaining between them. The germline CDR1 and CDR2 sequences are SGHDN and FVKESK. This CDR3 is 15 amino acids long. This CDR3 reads CASSQDSTVNEKLFF. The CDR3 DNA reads TGTGCCAGCAGCCAAGATTCGACAGTTAATGAAAAACTGTTTTTT.

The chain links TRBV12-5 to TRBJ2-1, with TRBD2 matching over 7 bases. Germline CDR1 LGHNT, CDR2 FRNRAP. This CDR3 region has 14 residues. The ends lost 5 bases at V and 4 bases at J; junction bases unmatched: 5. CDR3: CASGPGRGYNEQFF. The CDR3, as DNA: TGTGCTAGTGGTCCAGGGCGGGGGTACAATGAGCAGTTCTTC.

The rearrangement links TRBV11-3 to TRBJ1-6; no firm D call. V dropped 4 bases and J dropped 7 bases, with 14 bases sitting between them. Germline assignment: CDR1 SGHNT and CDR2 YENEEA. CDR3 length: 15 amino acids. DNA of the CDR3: TGTGCCAGCAGCTCAGAGGAGATATGGAATTCACCCCTCCACTTT. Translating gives CASSSEEIWNSPLHF.

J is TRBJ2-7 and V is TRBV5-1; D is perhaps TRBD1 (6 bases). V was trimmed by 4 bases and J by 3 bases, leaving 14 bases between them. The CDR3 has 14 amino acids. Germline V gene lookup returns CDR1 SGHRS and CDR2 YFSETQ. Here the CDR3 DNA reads TGCGCCAGCAGCCAGACACAGGGTAACTACGAGCAGTACTTC. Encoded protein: CASSQTQGNYEQYF.

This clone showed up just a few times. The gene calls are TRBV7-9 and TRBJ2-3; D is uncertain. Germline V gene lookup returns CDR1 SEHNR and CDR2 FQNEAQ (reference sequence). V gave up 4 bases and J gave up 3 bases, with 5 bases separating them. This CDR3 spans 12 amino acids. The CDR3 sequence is CASSSSTDTQYF. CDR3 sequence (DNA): TGTGCCAGCAGCTCCAGTACAGATACGCAGTATTTT.

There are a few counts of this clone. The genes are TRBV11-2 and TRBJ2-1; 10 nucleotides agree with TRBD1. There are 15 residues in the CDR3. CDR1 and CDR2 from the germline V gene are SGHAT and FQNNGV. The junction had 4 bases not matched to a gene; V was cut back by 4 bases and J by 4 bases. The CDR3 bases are TGTGCCAGCAGCTCCGAGGGACAGGGGTACAATGAGCAGTTCTTC. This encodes CASSSEGQGYNEQFF.

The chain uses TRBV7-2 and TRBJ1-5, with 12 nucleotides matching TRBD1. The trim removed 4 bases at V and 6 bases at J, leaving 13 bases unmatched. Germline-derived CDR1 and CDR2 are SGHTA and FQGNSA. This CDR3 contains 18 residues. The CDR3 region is CASSYYGTGGAVGQPQHF. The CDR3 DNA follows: TGTGCCAGCAGCTACTATGGGACAGGGGGCGCGGTGGGTCAGCCCCAGCATTTT.

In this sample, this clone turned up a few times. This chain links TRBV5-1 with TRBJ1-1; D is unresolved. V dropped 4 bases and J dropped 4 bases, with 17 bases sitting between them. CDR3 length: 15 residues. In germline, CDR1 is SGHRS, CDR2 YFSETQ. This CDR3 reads CASSLPLSGITEAFF. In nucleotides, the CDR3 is TGCGCCAGCAGCCTACCCCTATCGGGGATCACTGAAGCTTTCTTT.

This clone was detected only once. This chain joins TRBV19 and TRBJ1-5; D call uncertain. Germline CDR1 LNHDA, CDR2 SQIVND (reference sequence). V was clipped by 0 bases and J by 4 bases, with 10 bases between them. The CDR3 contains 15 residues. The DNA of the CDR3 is TGTGCCAGTAGTATAGACAGGCGTGGGAATCAGCCCCAGCATTTT. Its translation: CASSIDRRGNQPQHF.

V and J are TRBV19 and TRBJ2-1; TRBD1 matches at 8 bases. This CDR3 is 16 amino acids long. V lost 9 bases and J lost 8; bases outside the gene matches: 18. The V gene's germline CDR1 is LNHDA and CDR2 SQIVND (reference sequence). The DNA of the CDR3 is TGTGCCAGCAACCAGCCCGGACAGGGTACGTCGTATGAGCAGTTCTTC. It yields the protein CASNQPGQGTSYEQFF.

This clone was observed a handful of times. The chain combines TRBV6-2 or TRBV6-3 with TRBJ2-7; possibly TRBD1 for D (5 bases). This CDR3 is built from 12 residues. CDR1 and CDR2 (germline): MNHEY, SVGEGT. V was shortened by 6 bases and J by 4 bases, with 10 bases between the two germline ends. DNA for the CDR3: TGTGCCAGCAGCATCGACAGTTACGAGCAGTACTTC. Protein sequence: CASSIDSYEQYF.